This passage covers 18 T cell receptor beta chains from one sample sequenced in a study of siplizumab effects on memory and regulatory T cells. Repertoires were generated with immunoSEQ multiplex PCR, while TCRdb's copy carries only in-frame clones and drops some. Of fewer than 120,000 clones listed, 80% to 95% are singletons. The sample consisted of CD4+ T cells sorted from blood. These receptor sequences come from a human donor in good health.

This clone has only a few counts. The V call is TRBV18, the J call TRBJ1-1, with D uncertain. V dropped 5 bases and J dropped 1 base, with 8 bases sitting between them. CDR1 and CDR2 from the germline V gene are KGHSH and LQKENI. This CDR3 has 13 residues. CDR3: CASSYDRNTEAFF. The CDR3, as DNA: TGTGCCAGCTCATACGATCGGAACACTGAAGCTTTCTTT.

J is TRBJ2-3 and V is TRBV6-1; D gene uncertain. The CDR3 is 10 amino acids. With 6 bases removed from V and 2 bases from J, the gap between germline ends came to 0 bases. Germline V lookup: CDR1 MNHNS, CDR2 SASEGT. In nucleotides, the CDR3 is TGTGCCAGCAGCACAGATACGCAGTATTTT. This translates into CASSTDTQYF.

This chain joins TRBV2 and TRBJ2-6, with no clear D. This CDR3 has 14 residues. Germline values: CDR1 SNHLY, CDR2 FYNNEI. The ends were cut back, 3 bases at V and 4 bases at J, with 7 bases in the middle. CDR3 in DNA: TGTGCCAGCAGTGAGTTATCCGGGGCCAACGTCCTGACTTTC. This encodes CASSELSGANVLTF.

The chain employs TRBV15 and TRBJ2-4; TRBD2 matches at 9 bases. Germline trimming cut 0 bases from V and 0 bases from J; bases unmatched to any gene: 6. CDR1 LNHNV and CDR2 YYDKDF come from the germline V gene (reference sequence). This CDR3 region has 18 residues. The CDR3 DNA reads TGTGCCACCAGCAGAGACGGAGCGGGAGGACTAGCCAAAAACATTCAGTACTTC. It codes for CATSRDGAGGLAKNIQYF.

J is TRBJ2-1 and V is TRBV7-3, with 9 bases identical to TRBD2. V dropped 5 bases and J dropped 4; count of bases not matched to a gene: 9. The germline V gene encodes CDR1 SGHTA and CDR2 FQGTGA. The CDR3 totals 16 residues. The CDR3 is CASSPLPTSGYNEQFF. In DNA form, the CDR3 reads TGTGCCAGCAGCCCGCTACCGACTAGCGGATACAATGAGCAGTTCTTC.

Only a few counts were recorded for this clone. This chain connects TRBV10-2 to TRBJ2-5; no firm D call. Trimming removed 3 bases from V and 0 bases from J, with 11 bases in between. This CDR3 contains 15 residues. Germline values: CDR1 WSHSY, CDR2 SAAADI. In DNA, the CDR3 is TGCGCCAGCAGTGAAGGGCAGGCGTACCAAGAGACCCAGTACTTC. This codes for CASSEGQAYQETQYF.

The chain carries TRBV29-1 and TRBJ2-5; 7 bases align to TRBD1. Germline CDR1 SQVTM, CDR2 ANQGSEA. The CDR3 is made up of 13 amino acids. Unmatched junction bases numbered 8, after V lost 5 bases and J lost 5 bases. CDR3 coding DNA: TGCAGCGTTCTGACAGGGCAGGCGGAGACCCAGTACTTC. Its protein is CSVLTGQAETQYF.

In DNA form, the CDR3 reads TGTGCCAGCAGCCCCCAGACAGGGGGGGATACGCAGTATTTT. Amino acid sequence: CASSPQTGGDTQYF. The rearrangement joins TRBV5-4 to TRBJ2-3; TRBD1 agrees at 9 bases. Trimming cost V 4 bases and J 6 bases; bases outside gene matches: 6. The CDR3 length is 14 residues. Germline CDR1 reads SGHNT; CDR2 reads YYREEE (reference sequence).

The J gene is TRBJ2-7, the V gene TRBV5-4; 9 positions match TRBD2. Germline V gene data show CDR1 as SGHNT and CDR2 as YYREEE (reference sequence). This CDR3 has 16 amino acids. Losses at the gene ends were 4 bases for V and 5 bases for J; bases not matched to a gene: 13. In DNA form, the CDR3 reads TGTGCCAGCAGCCCGCCCGGCGGGAGGGCCGGGAACGAGCAGTACTTC. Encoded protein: CASSPPGGRAGNEQYF.

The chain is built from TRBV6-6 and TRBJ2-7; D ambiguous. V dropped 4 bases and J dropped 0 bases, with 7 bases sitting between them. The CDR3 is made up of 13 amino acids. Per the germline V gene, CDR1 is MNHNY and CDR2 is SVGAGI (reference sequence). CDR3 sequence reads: CASSFTSSYEQYF. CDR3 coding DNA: TGTGCCAGCAGTTTCACGAGCTCCTACGAGCAGTACTTC.

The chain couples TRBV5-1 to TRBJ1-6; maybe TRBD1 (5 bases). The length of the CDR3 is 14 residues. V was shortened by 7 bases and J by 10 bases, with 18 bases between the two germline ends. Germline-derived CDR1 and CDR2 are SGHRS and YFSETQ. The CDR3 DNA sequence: TGCGCCAGCGGCGGCGCAGGGCTTAGCTCACCCCTCCACTTT. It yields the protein CASGGAGLSSPLHF.

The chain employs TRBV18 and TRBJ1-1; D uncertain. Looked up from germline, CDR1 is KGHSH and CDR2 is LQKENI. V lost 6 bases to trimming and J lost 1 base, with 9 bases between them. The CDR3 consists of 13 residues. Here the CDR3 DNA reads TGTGCCAGCTCGAGCAGAGAGAACACTGAAGCTTTCTTT. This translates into CASSSRENTEAFF. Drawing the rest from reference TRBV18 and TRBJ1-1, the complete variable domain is NAGVMQNPRHLVRRRGQEARLRCSPMKGHSHVYWYRQLPEEGLKFMVYLQKENIIDESGMPKERFSAEFPKEGPSILRIQQVVRGDSAAYFCASSSRENTEAFFGQGTRLTVV.

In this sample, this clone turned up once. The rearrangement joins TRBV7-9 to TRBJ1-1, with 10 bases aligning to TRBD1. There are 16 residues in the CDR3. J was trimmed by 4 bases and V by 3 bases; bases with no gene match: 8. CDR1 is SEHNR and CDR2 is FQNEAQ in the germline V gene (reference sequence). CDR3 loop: CASSLRDRGRTTEAFF. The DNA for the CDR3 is TGTGCCAGCAGCTTGCGAGACAGGGGGCGGACCACTGAAGCTTTCTTT.

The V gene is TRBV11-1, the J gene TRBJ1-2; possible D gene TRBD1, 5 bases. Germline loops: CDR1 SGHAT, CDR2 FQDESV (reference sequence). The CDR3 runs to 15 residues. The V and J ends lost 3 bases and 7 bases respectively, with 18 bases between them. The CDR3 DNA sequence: TGTGCCAGCAGCTTGCGGGGCGGATTCGTGGGTGGCTACACCTTC. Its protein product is CASSLRGGFVGGYTF.

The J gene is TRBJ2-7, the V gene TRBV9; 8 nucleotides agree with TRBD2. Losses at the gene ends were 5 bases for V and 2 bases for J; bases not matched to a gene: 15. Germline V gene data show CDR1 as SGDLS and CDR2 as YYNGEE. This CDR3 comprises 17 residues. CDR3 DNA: TGTGCCAGCAGTCCACGGGGGGGACCCCAGGACCCCTACGAGCAGTACTTC. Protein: CASSPRGGPQDPYEQYF.

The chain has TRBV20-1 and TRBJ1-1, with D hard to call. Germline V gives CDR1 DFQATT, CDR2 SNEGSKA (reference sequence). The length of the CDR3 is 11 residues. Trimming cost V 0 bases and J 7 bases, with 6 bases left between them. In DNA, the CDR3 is TGCAGTGCTAGAGAGGCTTTTGAAGCTTTCTTT. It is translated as CSAREAFEAFF.

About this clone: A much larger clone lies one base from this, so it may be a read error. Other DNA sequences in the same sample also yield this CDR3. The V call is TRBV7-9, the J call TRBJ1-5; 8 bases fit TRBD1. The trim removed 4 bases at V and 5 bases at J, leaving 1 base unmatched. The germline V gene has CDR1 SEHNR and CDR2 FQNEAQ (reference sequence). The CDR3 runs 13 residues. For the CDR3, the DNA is TGTGCCAGCAGCTCACAGGGGGATCAGCCCCAGCATTTT. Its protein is CASSSQGDQPQHF.

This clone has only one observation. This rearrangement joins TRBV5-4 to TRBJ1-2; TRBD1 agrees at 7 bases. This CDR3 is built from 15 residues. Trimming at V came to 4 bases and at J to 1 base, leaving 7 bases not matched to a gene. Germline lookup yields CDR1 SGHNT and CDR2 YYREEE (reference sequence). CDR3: CASSRTGQDNYGYTF. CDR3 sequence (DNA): TGTGCCAGCAGCCGAACAGGACAGGATAACTATGGCTACACCTTC.